The 5 T cell receptor beta chains below were found in one sample sequenced in a study of T cell clonotyping in hematopoietic cell transplantation. Profiled with immunoSEQ multiplex PCR; TCRdb holds only in-frame clones, not every one. Of around 16,000 clones detected, 85% to 90% appear once; the ten largest clones hold about 2.5%. Sequenced material: peripheral blood mononuclear cells. The receptors come from a man aged 50 to 60 in good health. Some clones in this sample may be carry-over from other donors' samples.

The V call is TRBV9, the J call TRBJ1-1; 7 positions agree with TRBD1. Germline assignment: CDR1 SGDLS and CDR2 YYNGEE. V lost 3 bases to trimming and J lost 7 bases; unmatched junction nucleotides: 12. The length of the CDR3 is 15 residues. CDR3 in DNA: TGTGCCAGCAGCGAAACAGGGGCCGCCCGGTATGAAGCTTTCTTT. Translation gives CASSETGAARYEAFF.

The CDR3 nucleotides read TGTGCCAGCAGTGACAGGGCGACCATATATTTT. Translated: CASSDRATIYF. V gene TRBV6-5 combines with J gene TRBJ1-3, with TRBD1 matching 7 bases. Germline V CDR1 and CDR2: MNHEY, SVGAGI. The CDR3 spans 11 residues. With V trimmed by 5 bases and J by 10 bases, 2 bases remained unmatched.

J is TRBJ1-6 and V is TRBV5-1; TRBD1 matches 8 bases. The germline V gene has CDR1 SGHRS and CDR2 YFSETQ. This CDR3 comprises 16 residues. Trimming at V came to 4 bases and at J to 6 bases, leaving 9 bases not matched to a gene. CDR3 DNA sequence: TGCGCCAGCAGCGCACTCCCAGGGGGCGGTAATTCACCCCTCCACTTT. It codes for CASSALPGGGNSPLHF.

The chain links TRBV5-1 to TRBJ1-3; 8 bases map to TRBD1. V lost 4 bases, J lost 3 bases, and 3 bases stayed unmatched. The germline CDR1 and CDR2 sequences are SGHRS and YFSETQ. This CDR3 comprises 14 residues. CDR3 nucleotides: TGCGCCAGCAGCGCCACAGGGGGTGGAAACACCATATATTTT. Protein sequence: CASSATGGGNTIYF. The full variable domain, completed using reference TRBV5-1 and TRBJ1-3, is KAGVTQTPRYLIKTRGQQVTLSCSPISGHRSVSWYQQTPGQGLQFLFEYFSETQRNKGNFPGRFSGRQFSNSRSEMNVSTLELGDSALYLCASSATGGGNTIYFGEGSWLTVV.

The V and J genes are TRBV28 and TRBJ1-2; TRBD1 agrees at 9 bases. The CDR3 sequence is 16 residues long. The V gene's germline CDR1 is MDHEN and CDR2 SYDVKM. Trimming took 5 bases from V and 5 from J; bases not matched to a gene: 12. CDR3 in amino acids: CASSLGPGQGFYGYTF. As DNA, the CDR3 is TGTGCCAGCAGTCTTGGACCGGGACAGGGTTTTTATGGCTACACCTTC.